These 24 T cell receptor beta chains were sequenced from one sample in a study of long-term antiretroviral therapy in people with HIV. The immunoSEQ assay was v3.0, run at survey level. TCRdb's copy holds only in-frame clones and misses some; the assay was immunoSEQ multiplex PCR. The data hold around 33,000 clones, with 82% observed a single time. This specimen consisted of unsorted PBMCs, obtained 0.3 years after starting antiretroviral therapy. These receptors were taken from a man aged 18 to 30 with HIV.

The V gene is TRBV30, the J gene TRBJ1-4; D uncertain. The germline V and J ends were trimmed by 2 bases and 7 bases, with 14 bases remaining between them. This CDR3 contains 14 residues. CDR1 is GTSNPN and CDR2 is SVGIG in the germline V gene (reference sequence). This chain's CDR3 is CAWSIGRGGEKLFF. CDR3 bases: TGTGCCTGGAGTATAGGGCGAGGAGGTGAAAAACTGTTTTTT.

The chain couples TRBV4-1 to TRBJ1-5; the D gene is possibly TRBD1 (5 bases). V lost 2 bases and J 4 bases, leaving 9 bases between the germline ends. The germline V gene has CDR1 MGHRA and CDR2 YSYEKL. The CDR3 has 14 amino acids. The CDR3 DNA reads TGCGCCAGCAGCCAACCGGGGCGTAATCAGCCCCAGCATTTT. Translated: CASSQPGRNQPQHF.

The CDR3 sequence is CASKGYLTDYNEQFF. As DNA, the CDR3 is TGTGCCAGCAAAGGTTATTTGACAGACTACAATGAGCAGTTCTTC. This chain links TRBV2 with TRBJ2-1, with TRBD1 as a possible D gene (5 bases). Germline V gene lookup returns CDR1 SNHLY and CDR2 FYNNEI. This CDR3 comprises 15 residues. Between the trimmed V and J ends, which lost 7 bases and 3 bases, there was a span of 16 bases.

The rearrangement uses TRBV2 and TRBJ2-7; D unresolved. The CDR3 runs 15 residues. The germline gives CDR1 SNHLY, CDR2 FYNNEI. Trimming left V 6 bases short and J 2 bases short, with 17 bases between. This CDR3 reads CASRAVWQGAYEQYF. In DNA form, the CDR3 reads TGTGCCAGCAGGGCGGTTTGGCAAGGTGCCTACGAGCAGTACTTC. Variable domain in full (rest from reference TRBV2 and TRBJ2-7): EPEVTQTPSHQVTQMGQEVILRCVPISNHLYFYWYRQILGQKVEFLVSFYNNEISEKSEIFDDQFSVERPDGSNFTLKIRSTKLEDSAMYFCASRAVWQGAYEQYFGPGTRLTVT.

The chain has TRBV4-3 and TRBJ2-3, with D hard to call. V lost 0 bases to trimming and J lost 4 bases, with 8 bases between them. The CDR3 runs to 14 residues. In germline, CDR1 is LGHNA, CDR2 YSLEER. The CDR3 here is CASSQENVADTQYF. The CDR3 nucleotides are TGCGCCAGCAGCCAAGAAAACGTGGCAGATACGCAGTATTTT.

This rearrangement joins TRBV19 to TRBJ1-1; D is ambiguous. Germline loops: CDR1 LNHDA, CDR2 SQIVND (reference sequence). The CDR3 runs to 17 residues. V was trimmed by 3 bases and J by 0 bases, leaving 17 bases between them. Here the CDR3 DNA reads TGTGCCAGTAGTATTCGGGGTAACCTCCCTATGAACACTGAAGCTTTCTTT. This sequence encodes CASSIRGNLPMNTEAFF.

J is TRBJ2-7 and V is TRBV13, with D maybe TRBD2 (5 bases). The CDR3 is 16 amino acids. CDR1 is PRHDT, CDR2 FYEKMQ, per germline (reference sequence). V lost 5 bases, J lost 3 bases, and 20 bases lay in between. The CDR3 DNA follows: TGTGCCAGCAGCCACACCGCCCGGGCTAGCAGCTACGAGCAGTACTTC. Residues: CASSHTARASSYEQYF.

The rearrangement uses TRBV12-2 and TRBJ2-7; the listed D gene, TRBD1, was not tested against the DNA. TRBV12-2 is a documented pseudogene. This CDR3 has 16 residues. CDR3 in amino acids: CASRFPQGRVSYEQYF. DNA for the CDR3: TGTGCAAGTCGCTTCCCACAGGGACGGGTTTCCTACGAGCAGTACTTC.

The chain couples TRBV27 to TRBJ2-1; D ambiguous. The CDR3 is 14 amino acids. The V end lost 2 bases, the J end lost 6 bases, and 11 bases lay between the germline ends. In germline, CDR1 is MNHEY, CDR2 SMNVEV (reference sequence). Here the CDR3 reads CASSLGPSGNEQFF. The CDR3, as DNA: TGTGCCAGCAGTTTAGGGCCCTCCGGCAATGAGCAGTTCTTC.

This chain uses TRBV5-6 with TRBJ2-7; D may be TRBD2 (6 bases). Trimming left V 4 bases short and J 1 base short, with 9 bases between. CDR1 is SGHDT, CDR2 YYEEEE, per germline. The length of the CDR3 is 13 residues. The CDR3 nucleotides are TGTGCCAGCAGCCCGGGGGTTTCCTACGAGCAGTACTTC. This encodes CASSPGVSYEQYF.

This clone was counted once. The chain employs TRBV27 and TRBJ1-1; D unresolved. V lost 1 base and J lost 0, with 12 bases in between. Germline V gene lookup returns CDR1 MNHEY and CDR2 SMNVEV (reference sequence). This CDR3 region has 16 residues. The CDR3 nucleotides are TGTGCCAGCAGTTTATTGAGAGGTGGTCTGAACACTGAAGCTTTCTTT. Residues: CASSLLRGGLNTEAFF.

This sequence joins TRBV21-1 and TRBJ2-7. TRBV21-1 is a documented pseudogene. There are 13 residues in the CDR3. In nucleotides, the CDR3 is TGTGCCAGCAGCAAAGCTCCGTTGCACGAGCAGTACTTC. It translates to CASSKAPLHEQYF.

The chain is built from TRBV11-2 and TRBJ2-2, with D unclear. Germline CDR1 and CDR2: SGHAT and FQNNGV. This CDR3 spans 15 amino acids. V shed 5 bases and J shed 3 bases, with 13 bases lying between them. This CDR3 is CASSAKIGHTGELFF. The CDR3 DNA reads as TGTGCCAGCAGCGCCAAGATCGGGCACACCGGGGAGCTGTTTTTT.

This clone came up a few times. The CDR3 reads CASSYDPGQGSYEQYF. Here the CDR3 DNA reads TGTGCCAGCAGTTACGATCCGGGACAGGGCTCCTACGAGCAGTACTTC. This chain joins TRBV6-5 and TRBJ2-7; 9 bases align to TRBD1. Trimming removed 2 bases from V and 0 bases from J; junction bases left unmatched: 5. The V gene's germline CDR1 is MNHEY and CDR2 SVGAGI. The CDR3 spans 16 residues.

The rearrangement joins TRBV10-3 to TRBJ1-2; D unresolved. The V and J ends lost 4 bases and 4 bases respectively, with 10 bases between them. The germline gives CDR1 ENHRY, CDR2 SYGVKD. This CDR3 spans 13 amino acids. CDR3 coding DNA: TGTGCCATCAGTGCGGGTGGGAGCTATGGCTACACCTTC. Protein product: CAISAGGSYGYTF.

Concerning this clone: Other DNA sequences in this specimen translate into the identical CDR3. The rearrangement links TRBV5-1 to TRBJ2-7; 11 nucleotides align to TRBD2. J was trimmed by 4 bases and V by 2 bases; bases with no gene match: 2. The germline gives CDR1 SGHRS, CDR2 YFSETQ. The CDR3 is 14 residues long. CDR3 in DNA: TGCGCCAGCAGCTTAGGGACTAGCGGTTACGAGCAGTACTTC. Its translation is CASSLGTSGYEQYF.

V is TRBV2 and J is TRBJ2-7; TRBD2 agrees at 9 bases. Germline values: CDR1 SNHLY, CDR2 FYNNEI. V trimming: 5 bases; J trimming: 2 bases; junction bases outside the gene matches: 4. The CDR3 is made up of 14 amino acids. The CDR3 DNA is TGTGCCAGCAGTATTAGCGGGAGCCCCTACGAGCAGTACTTC. Encoded protein: CASSISGSPYEQYF.

The chain joins TRBV18 to TRBJ1-4, with D possibly TRBD1 on 6 matching bases. The V end lost 1 base, the J end lost 5 bases, and 11 bases lay between the germline ends. CDR1 KGHSH and CDR2 LQKENI come from the germline V gene. CDR3 length: 15 amino acids. This CDR3 reads CASSPQQGANEKLFF. CDR3 nucleotides: TGTGCCAGCTCACCACAACAGGGTGCCAATGAAAAACTGTTTTTT. Full variable domain (missing parts from reference TRBV18 and TRBJ1-4): NAGVMQNPRHLVRRRGQEARLRCSPMKGHSHVYWYRQLPEEGLKFMVYLQKENIIDESGMPKERFSAEFPKEGPSILRIQQVVRGDSAAYFCASSPQQGANEKLFFGSGTQLSVL.

In regard to this clone: One end of the junction is discordant with germline, which a read error may explain. V gene TRBV4-3 combines with J gene TRBJ2-7; TRBD1 matches 10 bases. The germline CDR1 and CDR2 sequences are LGHNA and YSLEER. This CDR3 comprises 16 residues. CDR3 amino acids: CASSKTRTGGSSEQYF. CDR3 nucleotides: TGCGCCAGCAGCAAAACTCGGACAGGGGGATCCTCCGAGCAGTACTTC.

The chain is built from TRBV9 and TRBJ1-2; 7 bases are a match to TRBD1. CDR1 and CDR2 (germline): SGDLS, YYNGEE. Trimming removed 0 bases from V and 8 bases from J; junction bases left unmatched: 10. The CDR3 extends over 15 amino acids. The CDR3 here is CASSVDSGTVLGYTF. The CDR3 bases are TGTGCCAGCAGCGTAGACTCCGGGACAGTGTTGGGCTACACCTTC. Full variable domain (outside the CDR3, taken from reference TRBV9 and TRBJ1-2): DSGVTQTPKHLITATGQRVTLRCSPRSGDLSVYWYQQSLDQGLQFLIQYYNGEERAKGNILERFSAQQFPDLHSELNLSSLELGDSALYFCASSVDSGTVLGYTFGSGTRLTVV.

The chain recombines TRBV29-1 with TRBJ1-1, with TRBD1 matching 7 bases. The V segment lost 6 bases and the J segment 0 bases; nucleotides outside the gene matches: 10. CDR3 length: 15 amino acids. Germline CDR1 and CDR2: SQVTM and ANQGSEA. CDR3 residues: CSVSARDRLNTEAFF. CDR3 coding DNA: TGCAGCGTCAGTGCCCGGGACAGATTGAACACTGAAGCTTTCTTT.

The chain has TRBV5-8 and TRBJ1-5; D not certain. Trimming cost V 0 bases and J 0 bases, with 13 bases left between them. Germline CDR1 and CDR2: SGHTS and YDEGEE. The CDR3 contains 17 residues. CDR3 loop: CASSLVRAEYSNQPQHF. The CDR3 coding sequence is TGTGCCAGCAGCTTGGTTCGGGCCGAATATAGCAATCAGCCCCAGCATTTT.

The chain couples TRBV20-1 to TRBJ2-5, with D perhaps given as TRBD1 or TRBD2 (5 bases each). Germline CDR1 is DFQATT and CDR2 is SNEGSKA (reference sequence). V dropped 3 bases and J dropped 10 bases, with 12 bases sitting between them. This CDR3 contains 11 residues. CDR3 amino acids: CSASVGTHQYF. The DNA of the CDR3 is TGCAGTGCTAGCGTTGGGACCCACCAGTACTTC.

V gene TRBV7-2 combines with J gene TRBJ1-2; 7 bases agree with TRBD1. The CDR3 has 15 residues. Trimming at V came to 6 bases and at J to 8 bases, leaving 15 bases not matched to a gene. CDR1 is SGHTA, CDR2 FQGNSA, per germline. The CDR3 DNA is TGTGCCAGCAGTCTGACCCGGACAGGCCGAGAGGGCTACACCTTC. As protein: CASSLTRTGREGYTF.